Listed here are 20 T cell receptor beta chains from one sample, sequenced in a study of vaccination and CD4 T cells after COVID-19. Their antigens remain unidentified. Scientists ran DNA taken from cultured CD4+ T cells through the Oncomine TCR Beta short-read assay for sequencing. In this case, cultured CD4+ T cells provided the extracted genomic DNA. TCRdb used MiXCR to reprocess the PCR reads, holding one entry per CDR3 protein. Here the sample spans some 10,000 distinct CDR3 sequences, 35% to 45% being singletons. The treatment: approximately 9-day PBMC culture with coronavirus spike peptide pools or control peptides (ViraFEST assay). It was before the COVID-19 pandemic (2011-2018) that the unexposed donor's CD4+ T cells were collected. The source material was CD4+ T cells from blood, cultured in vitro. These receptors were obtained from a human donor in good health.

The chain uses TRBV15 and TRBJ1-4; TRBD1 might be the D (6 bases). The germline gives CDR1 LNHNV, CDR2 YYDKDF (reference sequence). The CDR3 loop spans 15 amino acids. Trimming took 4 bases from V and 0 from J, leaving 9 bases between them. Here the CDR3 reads CATSMRGATNEKLFF. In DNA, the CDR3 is TGTGCCACCAGCATGAGGGGGGCAACTAATGAAAAACTGTTTTTT.

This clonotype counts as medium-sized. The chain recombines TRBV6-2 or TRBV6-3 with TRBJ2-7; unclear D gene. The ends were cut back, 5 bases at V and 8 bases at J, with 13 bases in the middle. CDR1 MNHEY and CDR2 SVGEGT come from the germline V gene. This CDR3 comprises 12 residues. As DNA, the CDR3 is TGTGCCAGCAGTCTTAACCAGCACAAGCAGTACTTC. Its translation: CASSLNQHKQYF.

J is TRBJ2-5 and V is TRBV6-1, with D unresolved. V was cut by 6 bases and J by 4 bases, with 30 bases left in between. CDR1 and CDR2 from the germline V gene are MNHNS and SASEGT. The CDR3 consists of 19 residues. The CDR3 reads CASSHANPVEVRPRETQYF. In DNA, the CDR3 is TGTGCCAGCAGCCACGCGAATCCGGTCGAGGTTCGACCCCGAGAGACCCAGTACTTC.

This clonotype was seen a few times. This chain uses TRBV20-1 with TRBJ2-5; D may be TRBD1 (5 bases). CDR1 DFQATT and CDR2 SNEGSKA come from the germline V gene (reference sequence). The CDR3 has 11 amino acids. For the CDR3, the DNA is TGCGCCTTAGGGGCCCAAGAGACCCAGTACTTC. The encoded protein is CALGAQETQYF.

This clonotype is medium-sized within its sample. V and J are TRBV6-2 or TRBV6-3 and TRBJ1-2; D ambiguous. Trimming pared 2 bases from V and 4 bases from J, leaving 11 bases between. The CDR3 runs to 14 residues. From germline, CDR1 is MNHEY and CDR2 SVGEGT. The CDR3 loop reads CASSYREGGYGYTF. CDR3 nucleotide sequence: TGTGCCAGCAGTTACAGGGAAGGCGGCTATGGCTACACCTTC.

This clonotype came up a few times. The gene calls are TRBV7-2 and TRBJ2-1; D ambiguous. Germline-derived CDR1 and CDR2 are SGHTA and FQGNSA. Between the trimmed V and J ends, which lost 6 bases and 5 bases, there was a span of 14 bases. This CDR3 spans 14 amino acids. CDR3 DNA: TGTGCCAGCAGACCCACTTTTTCGGACAATGAGCAGTTCTTC. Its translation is CASRPTFSDNEQFF.

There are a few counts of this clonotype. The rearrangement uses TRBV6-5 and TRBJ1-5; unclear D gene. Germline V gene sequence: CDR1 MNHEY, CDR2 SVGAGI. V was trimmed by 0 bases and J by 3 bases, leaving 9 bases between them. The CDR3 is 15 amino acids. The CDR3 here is CASSYSPGANQPQHF. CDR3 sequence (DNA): TGTGCCAGCAGTTACTCCCCAGGCGCCAATCAGCCCCAGCATTTT.

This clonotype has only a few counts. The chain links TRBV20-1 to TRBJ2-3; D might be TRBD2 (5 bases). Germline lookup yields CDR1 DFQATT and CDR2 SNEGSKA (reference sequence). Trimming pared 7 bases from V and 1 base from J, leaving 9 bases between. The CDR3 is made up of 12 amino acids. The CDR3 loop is CSGVSGTDTQYF. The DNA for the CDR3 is TGCAGTGGAGTTAGCGGCACAGATACGCAGTATTTT.

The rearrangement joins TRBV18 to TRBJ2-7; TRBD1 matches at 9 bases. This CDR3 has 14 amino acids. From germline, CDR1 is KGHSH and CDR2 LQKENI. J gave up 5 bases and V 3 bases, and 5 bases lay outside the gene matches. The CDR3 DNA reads TGTGCCAGCTCACCGGCCGGGACAGGGCACGAGCAGTACTTC. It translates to CASSPAGTGHEQYF.

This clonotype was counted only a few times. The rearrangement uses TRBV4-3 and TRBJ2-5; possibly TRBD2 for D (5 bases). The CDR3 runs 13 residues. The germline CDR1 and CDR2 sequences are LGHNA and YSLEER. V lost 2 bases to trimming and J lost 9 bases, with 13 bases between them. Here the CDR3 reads CASSQSPASPQYF. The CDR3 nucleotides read TGCGCCAGCAGCCAATCTCCCGCTAGCCCCCAGTACTTC.

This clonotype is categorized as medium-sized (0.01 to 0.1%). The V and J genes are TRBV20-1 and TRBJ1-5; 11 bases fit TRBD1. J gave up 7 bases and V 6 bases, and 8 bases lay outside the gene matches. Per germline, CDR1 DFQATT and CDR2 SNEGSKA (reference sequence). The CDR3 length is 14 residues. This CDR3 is CSAWTGGAGQPQHF. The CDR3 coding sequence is TGCAGTGCATGGACAGGGGGCGCAGGGCAGCCCCAGCATTTT.

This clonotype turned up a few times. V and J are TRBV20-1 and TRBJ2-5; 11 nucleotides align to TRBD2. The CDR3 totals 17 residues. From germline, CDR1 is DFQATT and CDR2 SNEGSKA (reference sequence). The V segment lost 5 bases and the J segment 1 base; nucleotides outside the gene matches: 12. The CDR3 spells CSAPGSIAGGIQETQYF. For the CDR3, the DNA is TGCAGTGCTCCCGGATCCATAGCGGGAGGGATCCAAGAGACCCAGTACTTC.

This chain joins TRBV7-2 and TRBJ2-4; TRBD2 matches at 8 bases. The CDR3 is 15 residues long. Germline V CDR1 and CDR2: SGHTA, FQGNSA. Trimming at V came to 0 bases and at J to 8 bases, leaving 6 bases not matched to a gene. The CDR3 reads CASSLASGSRDIQYF. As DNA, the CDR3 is TGTGCCAGCAGCTTAGCGAGCGGGAGTAGAGACATTCAGTACTTC. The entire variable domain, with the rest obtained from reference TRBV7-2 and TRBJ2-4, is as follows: GAGVSQSPSNKVTEKGKDVELRCDPISGHTALYWYRQSLGQGLEFLIYFQGNSAPDKSGLPSDRFSAERTGGSVSTLTIQRTQQEDSAVYLCASSLASGSRDIQYFGAGTRLSVL.

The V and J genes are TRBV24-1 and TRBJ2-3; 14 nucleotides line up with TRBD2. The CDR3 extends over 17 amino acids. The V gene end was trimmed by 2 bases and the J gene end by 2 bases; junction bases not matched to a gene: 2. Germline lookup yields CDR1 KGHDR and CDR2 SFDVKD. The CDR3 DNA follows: TGTGCCACCAGTGATTCGGGACTAGCGGGAGCCACAGATACGCAGTATTTT. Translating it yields CATSDSGLAGATDTQYF.

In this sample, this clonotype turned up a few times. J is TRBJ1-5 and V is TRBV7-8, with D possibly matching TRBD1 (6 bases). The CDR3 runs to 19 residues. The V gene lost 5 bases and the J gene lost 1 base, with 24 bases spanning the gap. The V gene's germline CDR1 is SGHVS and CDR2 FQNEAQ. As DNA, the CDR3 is TGTGCCAGCAGCCCTATGGGCCACGGGGGGGCTGGGAGCAATCAGCCCCAGCATTTT. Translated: CASSPMGHGGAGSNQPQHF.

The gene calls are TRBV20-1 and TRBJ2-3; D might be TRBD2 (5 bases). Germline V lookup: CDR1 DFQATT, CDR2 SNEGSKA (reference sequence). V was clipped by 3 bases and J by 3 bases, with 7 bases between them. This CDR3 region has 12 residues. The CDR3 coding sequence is TGCAGTGCTAGGGACTTTACAGATACGCAGTATTTT. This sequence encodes CSARDFTDTQYF.

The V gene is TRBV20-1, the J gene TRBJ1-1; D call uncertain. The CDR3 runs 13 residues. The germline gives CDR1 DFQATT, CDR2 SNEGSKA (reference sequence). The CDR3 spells CSAASDPNTEAFF. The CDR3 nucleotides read TGCAGCGCAGCCTCGGACCCGAACACTGAAGCTTTCTTT.

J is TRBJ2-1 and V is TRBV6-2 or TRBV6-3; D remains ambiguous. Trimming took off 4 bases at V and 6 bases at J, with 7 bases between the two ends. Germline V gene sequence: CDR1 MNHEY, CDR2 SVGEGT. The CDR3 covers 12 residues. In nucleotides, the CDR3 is TGTGCCAGCAGTTTTGACTCCAATGAGCAGTTCTTC. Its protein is CASSFDSNEQFF.

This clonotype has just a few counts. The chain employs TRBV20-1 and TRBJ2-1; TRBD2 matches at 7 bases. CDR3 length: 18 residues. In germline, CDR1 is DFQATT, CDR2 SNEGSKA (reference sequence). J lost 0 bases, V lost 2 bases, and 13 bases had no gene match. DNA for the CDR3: TGCAGTGCTAGAAGCCCCCGGGCTAGCGGAGCCTCCTACAATGAGCAGTTCTTC. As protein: CSARSPRASGASYNEQFF.

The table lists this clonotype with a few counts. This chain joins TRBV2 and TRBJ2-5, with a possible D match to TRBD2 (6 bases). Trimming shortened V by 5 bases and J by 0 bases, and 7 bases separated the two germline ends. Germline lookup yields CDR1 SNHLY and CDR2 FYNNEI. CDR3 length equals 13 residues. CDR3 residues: CASSRDYQETQYF. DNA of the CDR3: TGTGCCAGCAGTCGGGACTACCAAGAGACCCAGTACTTC.